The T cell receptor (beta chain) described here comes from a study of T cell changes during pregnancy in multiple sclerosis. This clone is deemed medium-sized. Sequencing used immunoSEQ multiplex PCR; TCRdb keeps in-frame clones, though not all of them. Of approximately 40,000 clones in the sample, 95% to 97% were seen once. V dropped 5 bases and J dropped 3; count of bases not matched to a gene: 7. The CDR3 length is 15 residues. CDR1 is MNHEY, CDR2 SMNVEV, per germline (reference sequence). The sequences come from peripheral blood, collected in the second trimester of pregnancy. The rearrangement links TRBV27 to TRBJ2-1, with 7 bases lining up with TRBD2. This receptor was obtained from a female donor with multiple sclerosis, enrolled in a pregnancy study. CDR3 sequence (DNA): TGTGCCAGCAGTCAACGATGGGAGGGCTACAATGAGCAGTTCTTC. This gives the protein CASSQRWEGYNEQFF.